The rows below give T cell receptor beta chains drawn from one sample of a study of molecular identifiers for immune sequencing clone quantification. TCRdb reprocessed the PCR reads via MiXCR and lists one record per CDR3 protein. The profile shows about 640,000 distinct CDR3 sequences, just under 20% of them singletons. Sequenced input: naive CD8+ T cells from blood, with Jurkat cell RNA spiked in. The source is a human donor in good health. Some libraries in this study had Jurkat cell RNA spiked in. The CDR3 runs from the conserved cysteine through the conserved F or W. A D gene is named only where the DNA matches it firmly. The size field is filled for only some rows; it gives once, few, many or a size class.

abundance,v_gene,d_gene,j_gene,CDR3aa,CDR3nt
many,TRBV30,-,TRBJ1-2,CAWTVASGATGYTF,TGTGCCTGGACTGTAGCATCAGGGGCGACGGGCTACACCTTC
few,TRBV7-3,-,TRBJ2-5,CASSLAVRETQYF,TGTGCCAGCAGCTTAGCCGTACGGGAGACCCAGTACTTC
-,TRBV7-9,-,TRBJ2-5,CASSIQGRDGETQYF,TGTGCCAGCAGCATACAGGGTAGAGATGGGGAGACCCAGTACTTC
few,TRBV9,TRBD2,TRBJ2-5,CASSVGTSARADQYF,TGTGCCAGCAGCGTGGGGACTAGCGCTAGAGCTGACCAGTACTTC
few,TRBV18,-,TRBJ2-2,CASSPPEDRNTGELFF,TGTGCCAGCTCACCACCGGAGGACAGGAACACCGGGGAGCTGTTTTTT
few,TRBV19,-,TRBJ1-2,CASSIGGGNGYTF,TGTGCCAGTAGTATCGGCGGGGGCAACGGCTACACCTTC
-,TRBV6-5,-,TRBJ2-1,CASRTQGFHNEQFF,TGTGCCAGCAGAACACAGGGTTTTCACAATGAGCAGTTCTTC
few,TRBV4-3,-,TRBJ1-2,CASSQGQAVYGYTF,TGCGCCAGCAGCCAAGGGCAGGCCGTCTATGGCTACACCTTC
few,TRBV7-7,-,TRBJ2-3,CASSLNFGPFSTDTQYF,TGTGCCAGCAGCTTAAACTTTGGACCCTTTAGCACAGATACGCAGTATTTT
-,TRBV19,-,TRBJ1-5,CASSMGRRSNQPQHF,TGTGCCAGTAGTATGGGTAGGCGAAGCAATCAGCCCCAGCATTTT
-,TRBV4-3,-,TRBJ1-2,CASSQDGGSSNYGYTF,TGCGCCAGCAGCCAAGATGGCGGAAGTTCTAACTATGGCTACACCTTC
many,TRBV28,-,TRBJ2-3,CASSLSGNPTDTQYF,TGTGCCAGCAGTTTATCCGGCAATCCCACAGATACGCAGTATTTT
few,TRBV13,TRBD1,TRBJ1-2,CASSTGQPGPYGYTF,TGTGCCAGCAGCACGGGACAGCCAGGCCCTTATGGCTACACCTTC
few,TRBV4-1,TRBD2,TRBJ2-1,CASSLREQTSGGHNEQFF,TGCGCCAGCAGCCTCCGAGAACAGACTAGCGGGGGACACAATGAGCAGTTCTTC
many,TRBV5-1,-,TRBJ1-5,CASSCQVSLSNQPQHF,TGCGCCAGCAGCTGCCAAGTATCTCTTAGCAATCAGCCCCAGCATTTT
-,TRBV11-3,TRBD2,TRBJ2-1,CASSLTSANEQFF,TGTGCCAGCAGCCTAACTAGCGCAAATGAGCAGTTCTTC
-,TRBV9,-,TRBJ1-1,CASSYTGTSSGTEALF,TGTGCCAGCAGTTACACAGGAACCTCCTCTGGCACTGAAGCTCTCTTT
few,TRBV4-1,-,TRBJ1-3,CASSQVRSSGNTIYF,TGCGCCAGCAGCCAAGTGCGGAGCTCTGGAAACACCATATATTTT
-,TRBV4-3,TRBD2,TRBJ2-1,CASSDGGGSSYNEQFF,TGCGCCAGCAGCGACGGGGGGGGGAGCTCCTACAATGAGCAGTTCTTC
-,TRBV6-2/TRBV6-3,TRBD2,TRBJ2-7,CASGSPLAGVGEQYF,TGTGCCAGCGGATCACCGCTAGCGGGAGTTGGTGAGCAGTACTTC
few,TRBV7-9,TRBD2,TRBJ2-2,CASSLGAGEVGELFF,TGTGCCAGCAGCTTAGGGGCGGGAGAGGTCGGGGAGCTGTTTTTT
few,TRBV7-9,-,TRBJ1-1,CASSSILGGTKAFF,TGTGCCAGCAGCTCCATCTTGGGGGGCACTAAAGCTTTCTTT
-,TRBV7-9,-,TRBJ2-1,CASGETNLVDEQFF,TGTGCCAGCGGCGAGACAAACCTGGTGGATGAGCAGTTCTTC
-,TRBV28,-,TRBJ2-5,CASSFYIPETQYF,TGTGCCAGCAGTTTTTACATCCCGGAGACCCAGTACTTC
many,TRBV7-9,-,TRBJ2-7,CASSTDLKIEQYF,TGTGCCAGCAGCACAGACTTGAAAATCGAGCAGTACTTC
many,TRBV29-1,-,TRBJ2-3,CSVEQEGDTQYF,TGCAGCGTTGAACAAGAGGGAGATACGCAGTATTTT
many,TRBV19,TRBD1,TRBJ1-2,CASSPGQGYGYTF,TGTGCCAGCAGCCCCGGACAGGGCTATGGCTACACCTTC
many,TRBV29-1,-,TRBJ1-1,CSVTTRALIGTEAFF,TGCAGCGTTACTACGAGGGCACTGATTGGCACTGAAGCTTTCTTT
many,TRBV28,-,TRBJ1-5,CASSLIGDQPQHF,TGTGCCAGCAGTTTAATCGGGGATCAGCCCCAGCATTTT
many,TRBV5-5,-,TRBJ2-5,CASSLRGQIQQETQYF,TGTGCCAGCAGCTTGCGTGGACAGATACAGCAAGAGACCCAGTACTTC
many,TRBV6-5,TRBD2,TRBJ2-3,CASSDSHLPSGDTDTQYF,TGTGCCAGCAGTGACTCCCATCTACCTAGCGGGGATACAGATACGCAGTATTTT
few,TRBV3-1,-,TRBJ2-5,CASSHAWDLQETQYF,TGTGCCAGCAGCCATGCCTGGGACTTGCAAGAGACCCAGTACTTC
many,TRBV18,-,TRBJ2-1,CASSPPSGSYNEQFF,TGTGCCAGCTCACCCCCGAGCGGTTCCTACAATGAGCAGTTCTTC
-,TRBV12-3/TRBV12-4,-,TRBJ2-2,CASTPAFYGGELFF,TGTGCCAGCACCCCTGCCTTCTATGGCGGGGAGCTGTTTTTT
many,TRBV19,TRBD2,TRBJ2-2,CASKLAGGPPGELFF,TGTGCCAGTAAACTAGCGGGGGGGCCTCCCGGGGAGCTGTTTTTT
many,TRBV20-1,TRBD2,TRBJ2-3,CSASERGALLNTDTQYF,TGCAGTGCTAGTGAGCGGGGGGCCCTCCTAAACACAGATACGCAGTATTTT
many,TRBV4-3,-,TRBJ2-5,CASSQDQSRGQETQYF,TGCGCCAGCAGCCAAGATCAGTCGAGGGGTCAAGAGACCCAGTACTTC
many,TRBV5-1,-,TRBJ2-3,CASSLSRVTEDTQYF,TGCGCCAGCAGCTTGTCGAGAGTAACGGAAGATACGCAGTATTTT
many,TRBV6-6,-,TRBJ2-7,CASSYGPGVEQYF,TGTGCCAGCAGTTACGGCCCAGGGGTCGAGCAGTACTTC
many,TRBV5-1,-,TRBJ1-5,CASSLAPGPQPQHF,TGCGCCAGCAGCTTGGCCCCAGGGCCTCAGCCCCAGCATTTT
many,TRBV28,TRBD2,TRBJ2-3,CASSFRSMAGATDTQYF,TGTGCCAGCAGTTTTAGGTCGATGGCGGGAGCCACAGATACGCAGTATTTT
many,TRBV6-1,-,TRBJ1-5,CASSGPRGGLNQPQHF,TGTGCCAGCAGTGGGCCTCGCGGCGGGCTCAATCAGCCCCAGCATTTT
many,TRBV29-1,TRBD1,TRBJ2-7,CSVGGQGYEQYF,TGCAGCGTTGGTGGACAGGGGTACGAGCAGTACTTC
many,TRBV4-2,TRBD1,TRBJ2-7,CASRGTGAYEQYF,TGTGCCAGCAGGGGGACAGGTGCCTACGAGCAGTACTTC
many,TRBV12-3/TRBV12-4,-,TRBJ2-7,CASKGFGEQYF,TGTGCCAGCAAAGGGTTTGGTGAGCAGTACTTC
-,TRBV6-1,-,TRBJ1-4,CASSRNFLDREKLFF,TGTGCCAGCAGTAGGAACTTCTTGGACCGTGAAAAACTGTTTTTT